This section outlines one T cell receptor (beta chain) sequence together with its context. This entry is derived from a study of cytomegalovirus exposure and HLA in healthy donors. PCR amplification relied on 60 Vbeta primers (plus 13 Jbeta primers). Profiled with immunoSEQ multiplex PCR; TCRdb holds only in-frame clones, not every one. Its table lists about 140,000 clones. This CDR3 is built from 13 residues. J lost 4 bases, V lost 4 bases, and 2 bases had no gene match. Germline V lookup: CDR1 SGHDN, CDR2 FVKESK. The chain recombines TRBV14 with TRBJ2-5, with 8 bases identical to TRBD1. The TCR comes from a man in his forties in good health and CMV-seronegative. Input material: PBMCs. CDR3 nucleotide sequence: TGTGCCAGCAGCCCAGGGGGCGTAGAGACCCAGTACTTC. The encoded protein is CASSPGGVETQYF.